The 9 T cell receptor beta chains reported below all come from one sample, sequenced in a study of control samples from healthy donors and cancer patients. TCRdb's table, derived via immunoSEQ multiplex PCR, lists solely in-frame clones and lacks some. The profile shows around 80,000 clones, 88% of them singletons. Sequenced: blood. Receptors originate from a woman between 45 and 60 years old in good health.

The V and J genes are TRBV4-1 and TRBJ2-7, with D possibly TRBD1 on 5 matching bases. Germline assignment: CDR1 MGHRA and CDR2 YSYEKL. The CDR3 covers 16 residues. Trimming left V 2 bases short and J 0 bases short, with 14 bases between. CDR3 protein: CASSQILGRVSYEQYF. Written as DNA, the CDR3 is TGCGCCAGCAGCCAAATTTTGGGCAGGGTCTCCTACGAGCAGTACTTC.

This chain joins TRBV3-1 (or the pseudogene TRBV3-2) and TRBJ1-4; no clear D. V shed 1 base and J shed 6 bases, with 6 bases lying between them. This CDR3 has 13 amino acids. Germline values: CDR1 LGHDT, CDR2 YNNKEL (reference sequence). The CDR3 is CASSQAAYEKLFF. The CDR3 DNA sequence: TGTGCCAGCAGCCAAGCAGCTTATGAAAAACTGTTTTTT.

The chain carries TRBV20-1 and TRBJ1-2; D is undetermined. There are 12 residues in the CDR3. Germline V gene lookup returns CDR1 DFQATT and CDR2 SNEGSKA (reference sequence). The V end was cut by 3 bases, the J end by 0 bases, with 5 bases between. The CDR3 loop is CSASGTNYGYTF. DNA of the CDR3: TGCAGTGCTAGTGGAACTAACTATGGCTACACCTTC.

The chain uses TRBV3-1 (or the pseudogene TRBV3-2) and TRBJ2-2; 8 positions match TRBD1. The CDR3 runs to 14 residues. Germline V CDR1 and CDR2: LGHDT, YNNKEL (reference sequence). V gave up 1 base and J gave up 7 bases; unmatched junction bases: 2. DNA of the CDR3: TGTGCCAGCAGCCAAGGGACAGGGTTCGGGGAGCTGTTTTTT. Its translation: CASSQGTGFGELFF.

This chain links TRBV11-2 with TRBJ1-6, with 11 bases aligning to TRBD1. Germline CDR1 and CDR2: SGHAT and FQNNGV. The CDR3 consists of 15 residues. J was trimmed by 8 bases and V by 5 bases; bases with no gene match: 5. CDR3 in amino acids: CASSLPGQGDSPLHF. The CDR3, as DNA: TGTGCCAGCAGCCTACCGGGACAGGGGGATTCACCCCTCCACTTT. Full variable domain (missing parts from reference TRBV11-2 and TRBJ1-6): EAGVAQSPRYKIIEKRQSVAFWCNPISGHATLYWYQQILGQGPKLLIQFQNNGVVDDSQLPKDRFSAERLKGVDSTLKIQPAKLEDSAVYLCASSLPGQGDSPLHFGNGTRLTVT.

The rearrangement links TRBV18 to TRBJ2-7; D gene uncertain. V lost 3 bases, J lost 3 bases, and 15 bases lay in between. The germline CDR1 and CDR2 sequences are KGHSH and LQKENI. The CDR3 has 15 residues. CDR3 in DNA: TGTGCCAGCTCACCCTCAGATTCGGGCCACTACGAGCAGTACTTC. Its protein is CASSPSDSGHYEQYF.

This rearrangement joins TRBV28 to TRBJ2-7; the D is unclear. V was clipped by 2 bases and J by 4 bases, with 3 bases between them. The germline gives CDR1 MDHEN, CDR2 SYDVKM. The CDR3 consists of 11 residues. The CDR3 here is CASSLKYEQYF. In DNA, the CDR3 is TGTGCCAGCAGTTTAAAATACGAGCAGTACTTC.

The rearrangement joins TRBV2 to TRBJ2-1, with TRBD2 matching 10 bases. This CDR3 is built from 14 residues. Trimming cost V 6 bases and J 5 bases; bases outside gene matches: 4. The V gene's germline CDR1 is SNHLY and CDR2 FYNNEI. The CDR3 sequence: CASRASGGHNEQFF. Here the CDR3 DNA reads TGTGCCAGCAGGGCTAGCGGGGGTCACAATGAGCAGTTCTTC.

This chain joins TRBV12-3 or TRBV12-4 and TRBJ2-1; D is unresolved. The CDR3 covers 12 residues. Between the trimmed V and J ends, which lost 0 bases and 9 bases, there was a span of 6 bases. The CDR3: CASSLAPFEQFF. CDR3 nucleotides: TGTGCCAGCAGTTTAGCCCCGTTTGAGCAGTTCTTC.